One and the same sample provided the 26 T cell receptor beta chains below, sequenced in a study of blood T cell repertoires in COVID-19. Clones were sequenced by immunoSEQ multiplex PCR, and TCRdb holds only the in-frame ones, with some missing. The data hold 200,000 to 300,000 clones, with about 91% observed a single time. The sequencing input was peripheral blood. The receptors originated from a woman under 40 with COVID-19, enrolled during active disease.

The chain recombines TRBV7-2 with TRBJ2-1, with TRBD2 matching over 7 bases. Trimming took 4 bases from V and 10 from J; bases not matched to a gene: 7. The CDR3 spans 13 residues. From germline, CDR1 is SGHTA and CDR2 FQGNSA. The CDR3 sequence: CASSWGGNPEQFF. CDR3 DNA sequence: TGTGCCAGCAGCTGGGGGGGGAATCCGGAGCAGTTCTTC.

CDR3 sequence: CASSQDWQSNQPQHF. In DNA form, the CDR3 reads TGCGCCAGCAGCCAAGACTGGCAAAGCAATCAGCCCCAGCATTTT. V is TRBV4-3 and J is TRBJ1-5; no firm D call. From germline, CDR1 is LGHNA and CDR2 YSLEER. V dropped 0 bases and J dropped 1 base, with 7 bases sitting between them. The CDR3 sequence is 15 residues long.

About this clone: The same CDR3 is also encoded by other DNA sequences in this sample. V is TRBV7-2 and J is TRBJ2-5, with TRBD1 matching 9 bases. J lost 5 bases, V lost 5 bases, and 6 bases had no gene match. This CDR3 comprises 14 residues. Germline CDR1 is SGHTA and CDR2 is FQGNSA. The CDR3, as DNA: TGTGCCAGCAGCCTTGGACAGGGGTGGGAGACCCAGTACTTC. This gives the protein CASSLGQGWETQYF.

V usage is TRBV7-2 and J usage is TRBJ2-1; D is unresolved. The germline gives CDR1 SGHTA, CDR2 FQGNSA. The length of the CDR3 is 13 residues. Trimming stripped 1 base from V and 10 bases from J, with 11 bases between. This CDR3 is CASSLGPNREQFF. In DNA, the CDR3 is TGTGCCAGCAGCTTAGGCCCCAACAGAGAGCAGTTCTTC.

The rearrangement uses TRBV11-2 and TRBJ2-3, with TRBD1 matching 7 bases. The germline CDR1 and CDR2 sequences are SGHAT and FQNNGV. The CDR3 contains 14 residues. Losses at the gene ends were 5 bases for V and 1 base for J; bases not matched to a gene: 3. The CDR3 is CASSPQGRTDTQYF. The DNA for the CDR3 is TGTGCCAGCAGCCCACAGGGGCGCACAGATACGCAGTATTTT.

The rearrangement joins TRBV9 to TRBJ1-1; maybe TRBD1 (5 bases). The germline V and J ends were trimmed by 4 bases and 6 bases, with 16 bases remaining between them. The germline CDR1 and CDR2 sequences are SGDLS and YYNGEE. The CDR3 loop spans 14 amino acids. DNA for the CDR3: TGTGCCAGCAGCCCTCTTGGGGGGAGGGCTGAAGCTTTCTTT. It translates to CASSPLGGRAEAFF.

The rearrangement joins TRBV4-3 to TRBJ1-4; D is undetermined. In germline, CDR1 is LGHNA, CDR2 YSLEER. This CDR3 is built from 17 residues. The germline V and J ends were trimmed by 0 bases and 7 bases, with 18 bases remaining between them. In DNA form, the CDR3 reads TGCGCCAGCAGCCAAGATCTTGGAGGGATGAAAGGTGAAAAACTGTTTTTT. Its translation is CASSQDLGGMKGEKLFF.

This chain connects TRBV7-2 to TRBJ2-1; 10 bases fit TRBD2. Germline CDR1 is SGHTA and CDR2 is FQGNSA. The CDR3 covers 15 residues. Trimming took 5 bases from V and 4 from J; bases not matched to a gene: 5. The CDR3 here is CASSITSGEYNEQFF. CDR3 DNA: TGTGCCAGCAGCATCACTAGCGGGGAGTACAATGAGCAGTTCTTC.

This chain uses TRBV2 with TRBJ1-2; D ambiguous. The germline V and J ends were trimmed by 6 bases and 2 bases, with 10 bases remaining between them. The CDR3 has 13 amino acids. Germline CDR1 reads SNHLY; CDR2 reads FYNNEI. CDR3 region: CASSSELNYGYTF. CDR3 in DNA: TGTGCCAGCAGCTCGGAGCTGAACTATGGCTACACCTTC.

The CDR3 DNA follows: TGTGCCAGCAGCCCGGGACTAGCGGGGAACAACCAAGAGACCCAGTACTTC. It codes for CASSPGLAGNNQETQYF. The gene calls are TRBV4-2 and TRBJ2-5, with 13 bases lining up with TRBD2. Per germline, CDR1 LGHNA and CDR2 YNFKEQ. CDR3 length: 17 residues. The junction had 5 bases not matched to a gene; V was cut back by 4 bases and J by 0 bases.

The CDR3 bases are TGTGCCAGCAGCTTAGGGGAGGGAAGCGCCTACAATGAGCAGTTCTTC. The encoded protein is CASSLGEGSAYNEQFF. This chain joins TRBV13 and TRBJ2-1; D is possibly TRBD2 (6 bases). CDR3 size: 16 residues. Per the germline V gene, CDR1 is PRHDT and CDR2 is FYEKMQ (reference sequence). The V gene lost 0 bases and the J gene lost 2 bases, with 11 bases spanning the gap.

The chain's CDR3 is CASSLWRDSNNEQFF. The CDR3 DNA is TGTGCCAGCAGTTTATGGAGGGACTCAAACAATGAGCAGTTCTTC. This chain joins TRBV27 and TRBJ2-1, with D maybe TRBD2 (6 bases). The V end lost 1 base, the J end lost 5 bases, and 12 bases lay between the germline ends. Per the germline V gene, CDR1 is MNHEY and CDR2 is SMNVEV (reference sequence). The CDR3 loop spans 15 amino acids.

This clone was seen once. The chain carries TRBV19 and TRBJ2-1, with D perhaps matching TRBD2 (5 bases). Germline CDR1 and CDR2: LNHDA and SQIVND (reference sequence). V shed 6 bases and J shed 10 bases, with 16 bases lying between them. The CDR3 contains 13 residues. The CDR3 reads CASSPHRSEEQFF. The CDR3 DNA reads as TGTGCCAGTAGCCCACACCGTAGCGAAGAGCAGTTCTTC.

This sequence joins TRBV19 and TRBJ1-1; D may be TRBD1 (6 bases). The germline gives CDR1 LNHDA, CDR2 SQIVND (reference sequence). The V gene lost 6 bases and the J gene lost 4 bases, with 12 bases spanning the gap. The CDR3 is 13 amino acids. CDR3 in amino acids: CASRTTGPTEAFF. The DNA of the CDR3 is TGTGCCAGTAGAACCACAGGGCCCACTGAAGCTTTCTTT.

The chain carries TRBV28 and TRBJ1-4; D possibly corresponds to TRBD1 (5 bases). The CDR3 is 16 residues long. V was trimmed by 5 bases and J by 5 bases, leaving 18 bases between them. Germline V CDR1 and CDR2: MDHEN, SYDVKM. In nucleotides, the CDR3 is TGTGCCAGCAGTCCAACCCCCGGGGGATTAAATGAAAAACTGTTTTTT. The encoded protein is CASSPTPGGLNEKLFF.

The chain recombines TRBV13 with TRBJ2-1; D is possibly TRBD2 (6 bases). This CDR3 region has 14 residues. The germline CDR1 and CDR2 sequences are PRHDT and FYEKMQ (reference sequence). V lost 0 bases to trimming and J lost 9 bases, with 12 bases between them. The CDR3 sequence: CASSLGRGSGEQFF. CDR3 DNA: TGTGCCAGCAGCTTAGGCCGGGGTAGCGGTGAGCAGTTCTTC.

The rearrangement links TRBV5-1 to TRBJ1-6, with 8 positions matching TRBD1. Germline V gene data show CDR1 as SGHRS and CDR2 as YFSETQ. The CDR3 extends over 14 amino acids. V shed 3 bases and J 7 bases; nucleotides not matched to a gene: 3. The DNA for the CDR3 is TGCGCCAGCAGCTCGGGGACAGGCAATTCACCCCTCCACTTT. This gives the protein CASSSGTGNSPLHF.

The V and J genes are TRBV5-1 and TRBJ2-3; D not resolved. The germline V gene has CDR1 SGHRS and CDR2 YFSETQ. The V gene lost 4 bases and the J gene lost 0 bases, with 6 bases spanning the gap. The CDR3 loop spans 13 amino acids. CDR3 region: CASSLTSTDTQYF. The DNA for the CDR3 is TGCGCCAGCAGCCTAACTAGCACAGATACGCAGTATTTT. Full variable domain (outside the CDR3, taken from reference TRBV5-1 and TRBJ2-3): KAGVTQTPRYLIKTRGQQVTLSCSPISGHRSVSWYQQTPGQGLQFLFEYFSETQRNKGNFPGRFSGRQFSNSRSEMNVSTLELGDSALYLCASSLTSTDTQYFGPGTRLTVL.

The chain carries TRBV18 and TRBJ2-3, with a tentative D call TRBD1 (7 bases). CDR1 and CDR2 (germline): KGHSH, LQKENI. V was pared by 2 bases and J by 8 bases, with 20 bases between. This CDR3 is built from 16 residues. The CDR3 nucleotides read TGTGCCAGCTCACCAGCGGGGCTCCTGCAGGGGGTTACGCAGTATTTT. Its translation: CASSPAGLLQGVTQYF.

The chain uses TRBV6-5 and TRBJ2-1; tentatively, D is TRBD1 (5 bases). The CDR3 runs 14 residues. The V end was cut by 8 bases, the J end by 3 bases, with 14 bases between. CDR1 is MNHEY and CDR2 is SVGAGI in the germline V gene. CDR3 nucleotides: TGTGCCAGCGAAGACAGCTTATACTACAATGAGCAGTTCTTC. Amino acid sequence: CASEDSLYYNEQFF.

This chain links TRBV19 with TRBJ2-7, with TRBD2 matching 8 bases. Germline loops: CDR1 LNHDA, CDR2 SQIVND (reference sequence). The V segment lost 5 bases and the J segment 2 bases; nucleotides outside the gene matches: 11. The CDR3 loop spans 16 amino acids. CDR3 DNA: TGTGCCAGTAGTCCGCATTCCCGGGGGGGACCCTACGAGCAGTACTTC. Its protein is CASSPHSRGGPYEQYF. The variable domain in full, with the rest retrieved from reference TRBV19 and TRBJ2-7, is DGGITQSPKYLFRKEGQNVTLSCEQNLNHDAMYWYRQDPGQGLRLIYYSQIVNDFQKGDIAEGYSVSREKKESFPLTVTSAQKNPTAFYLCASSPHSRGGPYEQYFGPGTRLTVT.

The table lists this clone with a count of one. The chain's CDR3 is CASSRQFGGNEQFF. CDR3 DNA: TGTGCCAGCAGCCGTCAGTTCGGGGGGAATGAGCAGTTCTTC. The gene calls are TRBV7-2 and TRBJ2-1, with TRBD2 matching over 7 bases. V was pared by 5 bases and J by 7 bases, with 8 bases of the junction left unmatched. CDR1 and CDR2 (germline): SGHTA, FQGNSA. The CDR3 loop spans 14 amino acids. The full variable domain, completed using reference TRBV7-2 and TRBJ2-1, is GAGVSQSPSNKVTEKGKDVELRCDPISGHTALYWYRQSLGQGLEFLIYFQGNSAPDKSGLPSDRFSAERTGGSVSTLTIQRTQQEDSAVYLCASSRQFGGNEQFFGPGTRLTVL.

This chain connects TRBV7-2 to TRBJ2-3; 10 bases are shared with TRBD2. V shed 5 bases, J shed 1 base, and the junction held 6 bases outside the gene matches. This CDR3 has 16 residues. The germline gives CDR1 SGHTA, CDR2 FQGNSA. The CDR3 spells CASSPASGRGTDTQYF. Here the CDR3 DNA reads TGTGCCAGCAGCCCCGCAAGCGGGAGGGGCACAGATACGCAGTATTTT. Using reference TRBV7-2 and TRBJ2-3 for the parts outside the CDR3, the full variable domain is GAGVSQSPSNKVTEKGKDVELRCDPISGHTALYWYRQSLGQGLEFLIYFQGNSAPDKSGLPSDRFSAERTGGSVSTLTIQRTQQEDSAVYLCASSPASGRGTDTQYFGPGTRLTVL.

The chain couples TRBV7-2 to TRBJ2-7; TRBD2 aligns across 7 bases. The CDR3 loop spans 14 amino acids. V trimming: 5 bases; J trimming: 3 bases; junction bases outside the gene matches: 7. CDR1 and CDR2 (germline): SGHTA, FQGNSA. This CDR3 reads CASSPRGGNYEQYF. CDR3 nucleotides: TGTGCCAGCAGCCCGCGCGGGGGTAACTACGAGCAGTACTTC.

The chain links TRBV18 to TRBJ1-1, with 7 bases that match TRBD1. The ends lost 0 bases at V and 2 bases at J; junction bases unmatched: 6. The CDR3 is 16 residues long. From germline, CDR1 is KGHSH and CDR2 LQKENI. The CDR3 spells CASSPPFRGVNTEAFF. The CDR3 DNA reads as TGTGCCAGCTCACCACCGTTCAGGGGGGTCAACACTGAAGCTTTCTTT.

The chain couples TRBV7-9 to TRBJ1-1; the D is unclear. Germline V gene data show CDR1 as SEHNR and CDR2 as FQNEAQ (reference sequence). This CDR3 has 12 residues. The V end lost 6 bases, the J end lost 0 bases, and 5 bases lay between the germline ends. The CDR3 spells CASRAVNTEAFF. CDR3 nucleotides: TGTGCCAGCAGAGCCGTGAACACTGAAGCTTTCTTT.